This T cell receptor (beta chain) was sequenced for a study of T cell repertoires in cytomegalovirus infection. About the research overall: It was the public TCR beta signatures that indicated both CMV infection and matching HLA type.

J was trimmed by 6 bases and V by 3 bases; bases with no gene match: 3. There are 13 residues in the CDR3. Per the germline V gene, CDR1 is SGHVS and CDR2 is FNYEAQ. General observations from the study: CMV carriers having the relevant HLA were flagged by cumulative public TCR beta family frequency. HLA-C-restricted TCR beta clonotypes specific for CMV led the ex vivo response.

A few counts support this clonotype. Its matching antigen is unknown. MiXCR was run by TCRdb on the reads, yielding one entry per CDR3 protein. The top ten hold about half of the sample, which has 250,000 or so distinct CDR3 sequences, over 15% seen once. The source of this sequence is a human donor in good health (CMV status not recorded). Some clones in this sample may be carry-over from other donors' samples. Material for sequencing was CD8+ T cells from PBMCs. The rearrangement uses TRBV7-6 and TRBJ1-2, with TRBD1 matching 8 bases. The CDR3 region has the DNA TGTGCCAGCAGCTTGACAGGGGTAGATGGCTACACCTTC. It translates to CASSLTGVDGYTF.